This record covers a single T cell receptor (beta chain). The data originate from a study of blood T cell repertoires in COVID-19. Across the study: The origin of the acute and convalescent COVID-19 samples was the United States, Italy and Spain. Sample material is recorded as cDNA or gDNA derived from T cells, B-cell-depleted T cells, or PBMCs.

The V and J ends lost 3 bases and 4 bases, in that order; junction bases with no gene match: 2. Germline-derived CDR1 and CDR2 are SGHVS and FQNEAQ. The CDR3 sequence is 13 residues long. Some clones are missing from TCRdb's copy, which holds only in-frame ones; the method was immunoSEQ multiplex PCR. The sample yields more than 60,000 clones, 75% to 90% seen once. The sequencing sample was made of peripheral blood. The clonotype comes from a woman between 45 and 65 years old with active COVID-19. The chain has TRBV7-8 and TRBJ2-5, with 7 bases identical to TRBD2. In DNA form, the CDR3 reads TGTGCCAGCAGCTTGGGGGGGACAGAGACCCAGTACTTC. It is translated as CASSLGGTETQYF.